This record looks at one T cell receptor (beta chain) sequence and its context. Sequenced by immunoSEQ multiplex PCR; TCRdb stores in-frame clones only, minus some. The sample records about 140,000 clones, around 86% being singletons. These data originate in a study of blood T cell repertoires in COVID-19. CDR1 is LNHDA, CDR2 SQIVND, per germline (reference sequence). The germline V and J ends were trimmed by 5 bases and 5 bases, with 13 bases remaining between them. The CDR3 runs 14 residues. The source is a human donor in a cohort sampled during active COVID-19. The chain couples TRBV19 to TRBJ2-1; possible D gene TRBD1, 6 bases. Sequencing used peripheral blood. CDR3 DNA sequence: TGTGCCAGTAGTCCTAACAGGGCCAACAATGAGCAGTTCTTC. Translating gives CASSPNRANNEQFF.